This T cell receptor beta chain was retrieved from a study of T-cell reconstitution after alpha-beta-depleted transplantation in children. Overall study results and limits: At one year after transplant, newly produced T cells mostly accounted for T-cell counts and diversity. Surviving recipient T cells and thymic progenitors underlay high day-60 TCRbeta diversity in some patients. At around two months after transplant, the alpha-beta T cells were reportedly derived from several hundred expanded clones that came from non-depleted graft cells.

As regards this clonotype: Its antigen remains unidentified.

Germline loops: CDR1 SGHRS, CDR2 YFSETQ. The CDR3 runs to 14 residues. V lost 7 bases to trimming and J lost 3 bases; unmatched junction nucleotides: 6. Preparation of the TCRbeta library was carried out with unique molecular identifiers. TCRdb called the PCR reads again in MiXCR, with one record for every CDR3 protein. The data contain 700,000 to 950,000 distinct CDR3 sequences, roughly 16% of them singletons. Sequencing was performed on PBMCs, mostly from graft donor cells, taken 360 days after TCRalphabeta/CD19-depleted stem cell transplant. The TCR sequence derives from a male patient aged 10-17 years who had a stem cell transplant for acute lymphoblastic leukemia, so the T cells may come from the graft donor. The chain recombines TRBV5-1 with TRBJ2-3, with 9 nucleotides matching TRBD2. The CDR3 DNA sequence: TGCGCCAGCCGCCAGCGGGAGGAGACAGATACGCAGTATTTT. It is translated as CASRQREETDTQYF.